Each of the 18 T cell receptor beta chains below was sequenced from the same sample in a study of a mutant IDH1 vaccine in newly diagnosed glioma. These receptors are not linked to any known antigen. Libraries were prepared by immunoSEQ multiplex PCR; TCRdb keeps only in-frame clonotypes and omits some of them. The sample lists over 50,000 clones, about 80% occurring once. Time point noted: week 47, end of study. Topical imiquimod was applied with each vaccine dose, which held 300 ug of mutant IDH1 20-mer peptide. Here the sequenced sample was PBMCs, taken from a glioma patient whose treatment included an IDH1 peptide vaccine. These receptors were taken from a woman aged 40 to 50 with glioma. Some clones in this sample may be carry-over from other donors' samples.

This chain connects TRBV2 to TRBJ2-7, with TRBD2 matching over 9 bases. The CDR3 spans 14 residues. Germline lookup yields CDR1 SNHLY and CDR2 FYNNEI. J lost 7 bases, V lost 6 bases, and 10 bases had no gene match. This CDR3 reads CASRSGSGGEEQYF. In nucleotides, the CDR3 is TGTGCCAGCAGGAGCGGTAGCGGGGGCGAAGAGCAGTACTTC.

The chain employs TRBV19 and TRBJ2-1; a possible D gene is TRBD2 (6 bases). Germline V gives CDR1 LNHDA, CDR2 SQIVND (reference sequence). Deletions cut 3 bases from V and 7 bases from J, with 13 bases between. This CDR3 has 14 amino acids. CDR3 DNA: TGTGCCAGTAGTATTCGAGTAGCGGTGAATGAGCAGTTCTTC. Residues: CASSIRVAVNEQFF.

The chain recombines TRBV11-2 with TRBJ1-2; a weak D match, TRBD1 (5 bases). The CDR3 contains 16 residues. V lost 1 base, J lost 0 bases, and 12 bases lay in between. The germline V gene has CDR1 SGHAT and CDR2 FQNNGV. The CDR3 DNA reads as TGTGCCAGCAGCTTAGTCGGGGGGGTTGCTAACTATGGCTACACCTTC. It yields the protein CASSLVGGVANYGYTF. The entire variable domain, with the rest obtained from reference TRBV11-2 and TRBJ1-2, is as follows: EAGVAQSPRYKIIEKRQSVAFWCNPISGHATLYWYQQILGQGPKLLIQFQNNGVVDDSQLPKDRFSAERLKGVDSTLKIQPAKLEDSAVYLCASSLVGGVANYGYTFGSGTRLTVV.

This clone was detected only once. V and J are TRBV4-1 and TRBJ1-2; D is unresolved. Germline V lookup: CDR1 MGHRA, CDR2 YSYEKL. V was shortened by 7 bases and J by 4 bases, with 16 bases between the two germline ends. CDR3 length: 14 amino acids. CDR3 sequence reads: CASTSSGVGYGYTF. The CDR3 bases are TGCGCCAGCACCTCAAGCGGAGTCGGCTATGGCTACACCTTC.

The gene calls are TRBV6-6 and TRBJ2-7; tentative D call: TRBD2 (5 bases). This CDR3 is built from 14 residues. CDR1 MNHNY and CDR2 SVGAGI come from the germline V gene (reference sequence). V was pared by 0 bases and J by 1 base, with 7 bases between. The CDR3 DNA reads as TGTGCCAGCAGTTACTCAGGAGGATCCTACGAGCAGTACTTC. Translation: CASSYSGGSYEQYF.

This clone is a singleton in its sample. This chain uses TRBV18 with TRBJ2-5; D uncertain. Germline CDR1 reads KGHSH; CDR2 reads LQKENI. CDR3 length: 13 residues. V lost 4 bases, J lost 5 bases, and 11 bases lay in between. This CDR3 reads CASSQSMGETQYF. Written as DNA, the CDR3 is TGTGCCAGCTCACAGTCTATGGGCGAGACCCAGTACTTC.

The chain employs TRBV29-1 and TRBJ2-3, with D tentatively TRBD1 (6 bases). The CDR3 consists of 14 residues. V lost 4 bases and J 0 bases, leaving 11 bases between the germline ends. Germline-derived CDR1 and CDR2 are SQVTM and ANQGSEA. The CDR3, as DNA: TGCAGCGTTGGGGGGCAGGGGAGCACAGATACGCAGTATTTT. Its translation is CSVGGQGSTDTQYF.

The table lists this clone with a few counts. The chain links TRBV30 to TRBJ1-2, with 9 positions matching TRBD1. The V gene end was trimmed by 3 bases and the J gene end by 3 bases; junction bases not matched to a gene: 2. The CDR3 is 13 residues long. Germline CDR1 GTSNPN, CDR2 SVGIG (reference sequence). The CDR3 bases are TGTGCCTGGAGGGACAGGGGTCACTATGGCTACACCTTC. Its protein product is CAWRDRGHYGYTF.

This chain joins TRBV15 and TRBJ1-4; D gene unclear. CDR3 length: 14 residues. Germline CDR1 LNHNV, CDR2 YYDKDF (reference sequence). V lost 5 bases and J 8 bases, leaving 15 bases between the germline ends. The CDR3 sequence: CATSLDGEGEKLFF. The CDR3, as DNA: TGTGCCACCAGCCTGGACGGTGAAGGGGAAAAACTGTTTTTT.

CDR3 loop: CASTKGTGNYEQYF. The DNA for the CDR3 is TGTGCCAGCACCAAAGGGACAGGGAACTACGAGCAGTACTTC. The chain joins TRBV5-4 to TRBJ2-7; TRBD1 matches at 9 bases. V lost 6 bases to trimming and J lost 3 bases; unmatched junction nucleotides: 7. The CDR3 consists of 14 residues. CDR1 and CDR2 from the germline V gene are SGHNT and YYREEE (reference sequence). Full variable domain (rest looked up from reference TRBV5-4 and TRBJ2-7): ETGVTQSPTHLIKTRGQQVTLRCSSQSGHNTVSWYQQALGQGPQFIFQYYREEENGRGNFPPRFSGLQFPNYSSELNVNALELDDSALYLCASTKGTGNYEQYFGPGTRLTVT.

This clone was detected a few times. The chain couples TRBV2 to TRBJ1-2, with 7 positions matching TRBD1. The J segment lost 5 bases and the V segment lost 4 bases, leaving 4 bases of the junction unmatched. CDR1 is SNHLY, CDR2 FYNNEI, per germline. The CDR3 extends over 13 amino acids. The CDR3 DNA sequence: TGTGCCAGCAGTGGTGGGACAGCTTATGGCTACACCTTC. As protein: CASSGGTAYGYTF.

The V gene is TRBV19, the J gene TRBJ1-1; D gene ambiguous. This CDR3 has 14 residues. In germline, CDR1 is LNHDA, CDR2 SQIVND (reference sequence). V was shortened by 8 bases and J by 0 bases, with 13 bases between the two germline ends. In DNA form, the CDR3 reads TGTGCCAGTTTAGGAGCAGAGATGAACACTGAAGCTTTCTTT. This gives the protein CASLGAEMNTEAFF.

The J gene is TRBJ1-1, the V gene TRBV15; 11 bases fit TRBD1. The V segment lost 0 bases and the J segment 6 bases; nucleotides outside the gene matches: 6. This CDR3 is built from 16 residues. Germline CDR1 LNHNV, CDR2 YYDKDF (reference sequence). The CDR3 sequence is CATSRDLDRGRSEAFF. As DNA, the CDR3 is TGTGCCACCAGCAGAGACCTGGACAGGGGGCGGTCTGAAGCTTTCTTT.

The chain joins TRBV6-5 to TRBJ2-7; D is uncertain. CDR1 MNHEY and CDR2 SVGAGI come from the germline V gene. The V and J ends lost 6 bases and 3 bases respectively, with 9 bases between them. The CDR3 covers 12 residues. The CDR3 loop is CASRGTNYEQYF. The CDR3, as DNA: TGTGCCAGCAGGGGAACGAACTACGAGCAGTACTTC.

The chain uses TRBV6-6 and TRBJ2-1; 10 positions agree with TRBD2. Unmatched junction bases numbered 7, after V lost 3 bases and J lost 5 bases. Germline values: CDR1 MNHNY, CDR2 SVGAGI (reference sequence). CDR3 size: 16 residues. CDR3 residues: CASSYSQRGGHNEQFF. CDR3 DNA: TGTGCCAGCAGTTATTCCCAGCGGGGGGGCCACAATGAGCAGTTCTTC.

The chain combines TRBV4-2 with TRBJ1-2; 9 bases map to TRBD1. The CDR3 loop spans 15 amino acids. Germline lookup yields CDR1 LGHNA and CDR2 YNFKEQ. V lost 3 bases and J lost 4; bases outside the gene matches: 6. The CDR3 spells CASSQGQGGSYGYTF. For the CDR3, the DNA is TGTGCCAGCAGCCAGGGACAGGGAGGGAGCTATGGCTACACCTTC.

The genes are TRBV5-1 and TRBJ1-2; D remains unclear. Trimming pared 0 bases from V and 2 bases from J, leaving 17 bases between. Per the germline V gene, CDR1 is SGHRS and CDR2 is YFSETQ. The length of the CDR3 is 17 residues. For the CDR3, the DNA is TGCGCCAGCAGCTTGGAGGGCAGCCAGTTCCTAAACTATGGCTACACCTTC. Translation gives CASSLEGSQFLNYGYTF.

V gene TRBV25-1 combines with J gene TRBJ1-2, with TRBD1 matching 7 bases. The germline CDR1 and CDR2 sequences are MGHDK and SYGVNS. The CDR3 has 11 residues. Trimming took 5 bases from V and 8 from J; bases not matched to a gene: 2. CDR3 in amino acids: CASSTTGGYTF. The CDR3, as DNA: TGTGCCAGCAGTACGACAGGGGGCTACACCTTC.